The 23 T cell receptor beta chains below come from one sample, sequenced in a study of stem cell transplantation in POMP-related autoinflammatory disease. Sequencing was performed with immunoSEQ multiplex PCR; in TCRdb, only in-frame clones are kept and a portion is missing. The table shows some 29,000 clones, with 70% to 90% occurring only once. Sequenced material: CD4+ T cells from PBMCs, taken before stem cell transplantation. The receptors were gathered from a human donor with POMP-related autoinflammation and immune dysregulation (PRAID).

This clone showed up just a few times. This chain uses TRBV11-2 with TRBJ1-5; D remains ambiguous. Germline-derived CDR1 and CDR2 are SGHAT and FQNNGV. This CDR3 has 14 amino acids. The V and J ends lost 5 bases and 5 bases respectively, with 13 bases between them. This CDR3 is CASSVSASHQPQHF. The CDR3 DNA follows: TGTGCCAGCAGCGTCTCAGCTTCCCATCAGCCCCAGCATTTT.

This clone has just one count. The chain combines TRBV5-1 with TRBJ1-3; D gene unclear. Germline loops: CDR1 SGHRS, CDR2 YFSETQ. The CDR3 has 14 residues. Trimming pared 4 bases from V and 0 bases from J, leaving 8 bases between. CDR3 nucleotide sequence: TGCGCCAGCAGCCCTGGCCACTCTGGAAACACCATATATTTT. It is translated as CASSPGHSGNTIYF.

The chain joins TRBV28 to TRBJ2-3; D is uncertain. Germline CDR1 and CDR2: MDHEN and SYDVKM. CDR3 length equals 15 residues. V was pared by 5 bases and J by 0 bases, with 12 bases between. The CDR3 DNA is TGTGCCAGCAGTCCGAATTTCTTTAGCACAGATACGCAGTATTTT. It translates to CASSPNFFSTDTQYF.

The V and J genes are TRBV11-1 and TRBJ2-3; D remains ambiguous. Trimming shortened V by 1 base and J by 2 bases, and 10 bases separated the two germline ends. The CDR3 covers 15 residues. Germline V gene lookup returns CDR1 SGHAT and CDR2 FQDESV (reference sequence). The chain's CDR3 is CASSLESGITDTQYF. The CDR3 nucleotides are TGTGCCAGCAGCTTAGAATCGGGTATCACAGATACGCAGTATTTT.

This clone was detected once. The chain is built from TRBV5-5 and TRBJ1-4; no clear D gene. CDR3 size: 15 residues. Trimming stripped 0 bases from V and 0 bases from J, with 6 bases between. Germline V gene lookup returns CDR1 SGHKS and CDR2 YYEKEE (reference sequence). The CDR3 nucleotides are TGTGCCAGCAGCTTGGGCCCGGCAACTAATGAAAAACTGTTTTTT. Encoded protein: CASSLGPATNEKLFF.

The chain employs TRBV5-1 and TRBJ2-7; D call uncertain. The V gene lost 2 bases and the J gene lost 0 bases, with 6 bases spanning the gap. Per germline, CDR1 SGHRS and CDR2 YFSETQ. The CDR3 has 13 residues. The CDR3 sequence: CASSFWVSYEQYF. The CDR3 coding sequence is TGCGCCAGCAGCTTCTGGGTCTCCTACGAGCAGTACTTC. Together with reference TRBV5-1 and TRBJ2-7, the CDR3 gives the full variable domain: KAGVTQTPRYLIKTRGQQVTLSCSPISGHRSVSWYQQTPGQGLQFLFEYFSETQRNKGNFPGRFSGRQFSNSRSEMNVSTLELGDSALYLCASSFWVSYEQYFGPGTRLTVT.

The J gene is TRBJ2-3, the V gene TRBV9; 9 bases are shared with TRBD2. V shed 0 bases, J shed 2 bases, and the junction held 16 bases outside the gene matches. The CDR3 has 20 residues. Germline assignment: CDR1 SGDLS and CDR2 YYNGEE. CDR3: CASSVAGGASGIYITDTQYF. CDR3 sequence (DNA): TGTGCCAGCAGCGTAGCCGGGGGGGCTAGCGGGATCTACATCACAGATACGCAGTATTTT.

The chain joins TRBV18 to TRBJ2-3, with D hard to call. The V and J ends lost 2 bases and 5 bases respectively, with 8 bases between them. The CDR3 length is 13 residues. CDR1 and CDR2 from the germline V gene are KGHSH and LQKENI. The CDR3 DNA follows: TGTGCCAGCTCACCAGAGAGAGGAGATACGCAGTATTTT. Protein: CASSPERGDTQYF.

The rearrangement uses TRBV10-1 and TRBJ2-2, with D perhaps TRBD1 (6 bases). Germline CDR1 is WNHNN and CDR2 is SYGVQD (reference sequence). The CDR3 runs 15 residues. Trimming stripped 3 bases from V and 2 bases from J, with 10 bases between. The DNA for the CDR3 is TGCGCCAGCAGTGACGGGACACTTAACACCGGGGAGCTGTTTTTT. Translation gives CASSDGTLNTGELFF.

The chain employs TRBV9 and TRBJ2-3, with TRBD2 matching over 9 bases. The CDR3 length is 17 residues. Germline V gene lookup returns CDR1 SGDLS and CDR2 YYNGEE. The V and J ends lost 1 base and 0 bases, in that order; junction bases with no gene match: 6. CDR3 DNA sequence: TGTGCCAGCAGCGTACCGTTAACTAGCGGGAGCACAGATACGCAGTATTTT. Amino acid sequence: CASSVPLTSGSTDTQYF.

The J gene is TRBJ2-5, the V gene TRBV4-1; TRBD2 matches 14 bases. Trimming at V came to 7 bases and at J to 4 bases, leaving 5 bases not matched to a gene. Germline V gene data show CDR1 as MGHRA and CDR2 as YSYEKL. The CDR3 spans 15 residues. The CDR3 DNA reads as TGCGCCAGCACCCTGACTAGCGGGGGGGGAGAGACCCAGTACTTC. Its translation: CASTLTSGGGETQYF.

The CDR3: CASINRGPESYEQYF. CDR3 coding DNA: TGTGCCAGCATTAACAGGGGGCCCGAATCCTACGAGCAGTACTTC. The chain couples TRBV28 to TRBJ2-7, with 9 bases aligning to TRBD1. Trimming removed 7 bases from V and 1 base from J; junction bases left unmatched: 8. This CDR3 has 15 residues. The germline V gene has CDR1 MDHEN and CDR2 SYDVKM.

This rearrangement joins TRBV28 to TRBJ1-4; no reliable D call. Trimming took 6 bases from V and 5 from J, leaving 13 bases between them. The CDR3 runs to 14 residues. Germline CDR1 reads MDHEN; CDR2 reads SYDVKM. The CDR3 nucleotides read TGTGCCAGCAGAGTGGCAGCTACCAATGAAAAACTGTTTTTT. Translating it yields CASRVAATNEKLFF. Using reference TRBV28 and TRBJ1-4 for the parts outside the CDR3, the full variable domain is DVKVTQSSRYLVKRTGEKVFLECVQDMDHENMFWYRQDPGLGLRLIYFSYDVKMKEKGDIPEGYSVSREKKERFSLILESASTNQTSMYLCASRVAATNEKLFFGSGTQLSVL.

The chain joins TRBV28 to TRBJ2-1, with a weak D call TRBD2 (6 bases). Trimming pared 3 bases from V and 5 bases from J, leaving 14 bases between. The germline V gene encodes CDR1 MDHEN and CDR2 SYDVKM. The CDR3 covers 15 residues. CDR3 protein: CASSFRGRPNNEQFF. CDR3 sequence (DNA): TGTGCCAGCAGTTTCCGGGGGAGACCTAACAATGAGCAGTTCTTC.

The V call is TRBV9, the J call TRBJ2-2; TRBD1 aligns across 7 bases. This CDR3 is 15 amino acids long. Trimming took 0 bases from V and 6 from J; bases not matched to a gene: 5. Germline CDR1 SGDLS, CDR2 YYNGEE. The CDR3 nucleotides are TGTGCCAGCAGCGTAGAACCACAGGGGCCCGGGGAGCTGTTTTTT. This encodes CASSVEPQGPGELFF.

J is TRBJ2-2 and V is TRBV5-1; D is uncertain. Between the trimmed V and J ends, which lost 4 bases and 4 bases, there was a span of 8 bases. The CDR3 length is 13 residues. Germline V CDR1 and CDR2: SGHRS, YFSETQ. This chain's CDR3 is CASSPYITGELFF. CDR3 DNA: TGCGCCAGCAGCCCTTATATCACCGGGGAGCTGTTTTTT.

This rearrangement joins TRBV29-1 to TRBJ1-2; D gene ambiguous. Germline values: CDR1 SQVTM, CDR2 ANQGSEA. The CDR3 loop spans 11 amino acids. The V end lost 5 bases, the J end lost 2 bases, and 6 bases lay between the germline ends. The CDR3 coding sequence is TGCAGCGTTCACCACAACTATGGCTACACCTTC. As protein: CSVHHNYGYTF.

The J gene is TRBJ2-3, the V gene TRBV28, with TRBD2 identical over 12 bases. The V gene end was trimmed by 5 bases and the J gene end by 3 bases; junction bases not matched to a gene: 21. Germline V gene data show CDR1 as MDHEN and CDR2 as SYDVKM. The CDR3 is made up of 21 amino acids. The CDR3 protein is CASSANWASGRANYGTDTQYF. The CDR3 DNA reads TGTGCCAGCAGTGCCAACTGGGCTAGCGGGAGGGCCAATTATGGGACAGATACGCAGTATTTT.

The chain couples TRBV18 to TRBJ2-1; 9 bases are a match to TRBD1. Germline CDR1 and CDR2: KGHSH and LQKENI. The junction had 4 bases not matched to a gene; V was cut back by 3 bases and J by 7 bases. The CDR3 contains 14 residues. The CDR3 DNA follows: TGTGCCAGCTCACCTACCGGGACAGGGAATGAGCAGTTCTTC. It specifies CASSPTGTGNEQFF.

The rearrangement joins TRBV7-3 to TRBJ2-5; D is unclear. There are 14 residues in the CDR3. Trimming cost V 1 base and J 4 bases, with 10 bases left between them. The germline V gene encodes CDR1 SGHTA and CDR2 FQGTGA. The CDR3 sequence: CASSLSSSAETQYF. The CDR3 DNA follows: TGTGCCAGCAGCTTAAGCTCTAGTGCAGAGACCCAGTACTTC.

The chain recombines TRBV28 with TRBJ1-2; the D gene is possibly TRBD1 (6 bases). The CDR3 length is 16 residues. CDR1 is MDHEN, CDR2 SYDVKM, per germline. Trimming left V 2 bases short and J 4 bases short, with 17 bases between. Here the CDR3 reads CASSLASGGRSYGYTF. CDR3 DNA sequence: TGTGCCAGCAGTTTAGCAAGTGGGGGGCGAAGCTATGGCTACACCTTC.

The chain has TRBV6-5 and TRBJ2-1; no clear D gene. The length of the CDR3 is 14 residues. V dropped 6 bases and J dropped 3 bases, with 12 bases sitting between them. Germline V gene lookup returns CDR1 MNHEY and CDR2 SVGAGI. Here the CDR3 reads CASRPISSYNEQFF. The CDR3 nucleotides are TGTGCCAGCAGACCCATTTCAAGCTACAATGAGCAGTTCTTC.

The chain links TRBV6-5 to TRBJ1-6, with D tentatively TRBD1 (5 bases). The CDR3 spans 15 residues. Germline lookup yields CDR1 MNHEY and CDR2 SVGAGI. Trimming cost V 6 bases and J 9 bases, with 18 bases left between them. The CDR3 DNA sequence: TGTGCCAGCAGACCCACGGGGGGATCAATTTCACCCCTCCACTTT. It is translated as CASRPTGGSISPLHF.